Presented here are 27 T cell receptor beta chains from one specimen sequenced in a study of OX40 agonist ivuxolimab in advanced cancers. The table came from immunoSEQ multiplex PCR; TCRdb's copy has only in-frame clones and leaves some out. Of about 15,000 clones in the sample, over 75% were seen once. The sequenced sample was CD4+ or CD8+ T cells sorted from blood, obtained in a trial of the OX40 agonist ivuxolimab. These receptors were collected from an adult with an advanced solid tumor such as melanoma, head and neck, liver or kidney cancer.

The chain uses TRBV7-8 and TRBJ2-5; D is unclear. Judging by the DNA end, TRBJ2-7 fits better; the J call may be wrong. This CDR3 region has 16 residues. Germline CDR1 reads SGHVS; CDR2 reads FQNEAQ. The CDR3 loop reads CASSPIGPLSGYEQYF. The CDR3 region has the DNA TGTGCCAGCAGCCCGATTGGACCTCTATCTGGATACGAGCAGTACTTC.

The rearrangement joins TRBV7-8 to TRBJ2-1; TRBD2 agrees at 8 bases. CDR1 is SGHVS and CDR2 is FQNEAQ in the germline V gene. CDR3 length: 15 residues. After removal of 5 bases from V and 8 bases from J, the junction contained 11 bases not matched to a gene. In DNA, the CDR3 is TGTGCCAGCAGCATGACCTCGGGGGGGTTGGATGAGCAGTTCTTC. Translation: CASSMTSGGLDEQFF.

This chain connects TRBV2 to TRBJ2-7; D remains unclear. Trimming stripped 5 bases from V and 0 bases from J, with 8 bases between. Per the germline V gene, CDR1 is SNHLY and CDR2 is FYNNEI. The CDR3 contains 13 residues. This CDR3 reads CASSSSSSYEQYF. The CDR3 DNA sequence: TGTGCCAGCAGTTCTTCTAGCTCCTACGAGCAGTACTTC. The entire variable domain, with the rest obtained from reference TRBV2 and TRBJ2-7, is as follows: EPEVTQTPSHQVTQMGQEVILRCVPISNHLYFYWYRQILGQKVEFLVSFYNNEISEKSEIFDDQFSVERPDGSNFTLKIRSTKLEDSAMYFCASSSSSSYEQYFGPGTRLTVT.

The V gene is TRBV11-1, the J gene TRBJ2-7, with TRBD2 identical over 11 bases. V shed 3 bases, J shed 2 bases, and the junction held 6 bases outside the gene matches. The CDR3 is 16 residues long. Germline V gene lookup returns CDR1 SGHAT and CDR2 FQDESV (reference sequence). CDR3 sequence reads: CASSFASGRTTYEQYF. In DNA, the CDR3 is TGTGCCAGCAGCTTTGCTAGCGGGAGGACAACCTACGAGCAGTACTTC.

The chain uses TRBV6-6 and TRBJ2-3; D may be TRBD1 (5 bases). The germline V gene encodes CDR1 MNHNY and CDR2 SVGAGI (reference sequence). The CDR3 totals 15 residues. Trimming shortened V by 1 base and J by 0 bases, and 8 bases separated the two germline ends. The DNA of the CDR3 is TGTGCCAGCAGTTACTGGGCAGGGAGCACAGATACGCAGTATTTT. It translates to CASSYWAGSTDTQYF.

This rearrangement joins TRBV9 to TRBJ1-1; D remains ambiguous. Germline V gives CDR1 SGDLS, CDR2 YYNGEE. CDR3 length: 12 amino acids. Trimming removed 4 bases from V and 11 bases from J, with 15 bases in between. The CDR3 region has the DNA TGTGCCAGCAGCTCTGGGGAGCCGGAGGCTTTCTTT. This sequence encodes CASSSGEPEAFF.

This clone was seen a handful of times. The CDR3 DNA reads as TGTGCCAGCAGCTTAGGGACAGGGGGCCATGTTGACGAGCAGTACTTC. It specifies CASSLGTGGHVDEQYF. V and J are TRBV7-1 and TRBJ2-7; 12 nucleotides align to TRBD1. TRBV7-1 belongs to the ORF category, with a function that is uncertain. Unmatched junction bases numbered 9, after V lost 4 bases and J lost 5 bases. The CDR3 consists of 16 residues.

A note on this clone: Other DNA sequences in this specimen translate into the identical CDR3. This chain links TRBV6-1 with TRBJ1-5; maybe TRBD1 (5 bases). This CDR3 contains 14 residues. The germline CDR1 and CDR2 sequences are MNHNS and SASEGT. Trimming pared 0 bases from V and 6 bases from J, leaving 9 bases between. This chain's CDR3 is CASSEAGGAQPQHF. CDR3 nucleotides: TGTGCCAGCAGTGAAGCAGGAGGGGCTCAGCCCCAGCATTTT.

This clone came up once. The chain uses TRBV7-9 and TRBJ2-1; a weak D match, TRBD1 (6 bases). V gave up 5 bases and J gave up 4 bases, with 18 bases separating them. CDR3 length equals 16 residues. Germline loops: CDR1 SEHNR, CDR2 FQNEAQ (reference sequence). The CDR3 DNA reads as TGTGCCAGCAGCCCAGTAGGTCAGGGGATTTACAATGAGCAGTTCTTC. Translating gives CASSPVGQGIYNEQFF. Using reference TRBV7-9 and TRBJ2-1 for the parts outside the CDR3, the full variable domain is DTGVSQNPRHKITKRGQNVTFRCDPISEHNRLYWYRQTLGQGPEFLTYFQNEAQLEKSRLLSDRFSAERPKGSFSTLEIQRTEQGDSAMYLCASSPVGQGIYNEQFFGPGTRLTVL.

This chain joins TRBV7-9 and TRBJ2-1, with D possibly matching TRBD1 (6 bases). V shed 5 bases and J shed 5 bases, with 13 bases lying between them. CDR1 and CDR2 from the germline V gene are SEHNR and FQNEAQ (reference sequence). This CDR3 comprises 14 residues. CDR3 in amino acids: CASSNRQENNEQFF. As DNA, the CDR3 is TGTGCCAGCAGCAATCGACAGGAAAACAATGAGCAGTTCTTC.

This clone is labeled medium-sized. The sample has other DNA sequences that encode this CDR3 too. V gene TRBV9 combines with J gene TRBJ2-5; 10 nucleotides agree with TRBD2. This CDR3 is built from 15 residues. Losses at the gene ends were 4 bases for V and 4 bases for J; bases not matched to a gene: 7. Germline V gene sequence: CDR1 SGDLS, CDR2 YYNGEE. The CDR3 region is CASSSSGGAGETQYF. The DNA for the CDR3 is TGTGCCAGCAGCTCCAGCGGGGGGGCCGGAGAGACCCAGTACTTC.

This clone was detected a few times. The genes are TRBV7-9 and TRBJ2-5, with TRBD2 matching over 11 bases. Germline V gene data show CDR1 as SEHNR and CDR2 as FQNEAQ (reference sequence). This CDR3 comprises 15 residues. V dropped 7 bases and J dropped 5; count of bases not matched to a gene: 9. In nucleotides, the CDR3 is TGTGCCAGCACCCAACTAGCGGGAGTTGGTGAGACCCAGTACTTC. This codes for CASTQLAGVGETQYF.

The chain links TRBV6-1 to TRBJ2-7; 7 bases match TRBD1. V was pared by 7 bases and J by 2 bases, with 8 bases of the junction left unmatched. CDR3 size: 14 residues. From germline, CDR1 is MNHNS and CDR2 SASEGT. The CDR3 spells CASNYRGSAYEQYF. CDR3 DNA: TGTGCCAGCAACTACAGGGGTTCCGCCTACGAGCAGTACTTC.

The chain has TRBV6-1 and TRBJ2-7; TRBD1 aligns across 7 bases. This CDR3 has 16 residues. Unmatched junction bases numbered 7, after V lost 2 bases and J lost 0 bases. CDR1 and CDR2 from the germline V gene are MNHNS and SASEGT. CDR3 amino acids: CASSEKDRRSSYEQYF. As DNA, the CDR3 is TGTGCCAGCAGTGAAAAGGACAGGCGTAGCTCCTACGAGCAGTACTTC.

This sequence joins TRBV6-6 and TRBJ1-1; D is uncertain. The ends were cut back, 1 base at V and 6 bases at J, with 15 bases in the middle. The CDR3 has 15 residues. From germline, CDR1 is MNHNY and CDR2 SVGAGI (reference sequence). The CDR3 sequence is CASSYYGGKEAEAFF. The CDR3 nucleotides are TGTGCCAGCAGTTACTACGGCGGGAAGGAGGCTGAAGCTTTCTTT.

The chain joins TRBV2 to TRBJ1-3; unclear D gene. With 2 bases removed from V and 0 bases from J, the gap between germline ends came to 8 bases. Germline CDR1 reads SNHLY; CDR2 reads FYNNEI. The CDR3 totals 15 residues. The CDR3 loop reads CASSENGNSGNTIYF. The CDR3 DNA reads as TGTGCCAGCAGTGAAAACGGGAACTCTGGAAACACCATATATTTT.

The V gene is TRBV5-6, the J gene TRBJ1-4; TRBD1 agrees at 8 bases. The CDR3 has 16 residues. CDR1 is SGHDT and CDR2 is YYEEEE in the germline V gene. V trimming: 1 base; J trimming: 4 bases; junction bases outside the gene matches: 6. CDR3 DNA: TGTGCCAGCAGCTTGTGGACAGGGCGGGGTAATGAAAAACTGTTTTTT. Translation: CASSLWTGRGNEKLFF.

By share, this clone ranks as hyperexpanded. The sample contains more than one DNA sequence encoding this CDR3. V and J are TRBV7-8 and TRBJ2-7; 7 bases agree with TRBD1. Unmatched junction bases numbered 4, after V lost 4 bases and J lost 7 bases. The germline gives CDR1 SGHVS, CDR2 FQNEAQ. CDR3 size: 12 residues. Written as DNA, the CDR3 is TGTGCCAGCAGCTCCGGGACAGAAGAGCAGTACTTC. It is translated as CASSSGTEEQYF.

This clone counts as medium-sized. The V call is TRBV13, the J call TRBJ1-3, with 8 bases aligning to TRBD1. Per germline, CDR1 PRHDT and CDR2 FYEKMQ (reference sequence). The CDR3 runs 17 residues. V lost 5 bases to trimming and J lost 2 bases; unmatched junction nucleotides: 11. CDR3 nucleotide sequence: TGTGCCAGCAGCCCTACCCTCGACAGGGGAGCTGGAAACACCATATATTTT. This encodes CASSPTLDRGAGNTIYF.

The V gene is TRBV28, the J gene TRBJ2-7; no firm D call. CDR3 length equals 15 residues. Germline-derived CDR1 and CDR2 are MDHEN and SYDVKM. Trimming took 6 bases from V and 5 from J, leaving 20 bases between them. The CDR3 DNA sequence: TGTGCCAGCAGGAACCGGGCGCTTCCTTGGGACGAGCAGTACTTC. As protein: CASRNRALPWDEQYF.

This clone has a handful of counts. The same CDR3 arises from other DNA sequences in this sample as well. CDR3 in amino acids: CASSFAVEQFF. CDR3 DNA sequence: TGTGCCAGCAGTTTTGCCGTCGAGCAGTTCTTC. The chain uses TRBV5-6 and TRBJ2-1; no clear D gene. CDR1 and CDR2 from the germline V gene are SGHDT and YYEEEE. The V end was cut by 5 bases, the J end by 10 bases, with 10 bases between. CDR3 size: 11 residues.

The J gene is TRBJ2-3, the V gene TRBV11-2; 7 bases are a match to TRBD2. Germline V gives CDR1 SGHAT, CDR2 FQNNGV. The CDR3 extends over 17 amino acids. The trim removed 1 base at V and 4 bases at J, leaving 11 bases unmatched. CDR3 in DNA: TGTGCCAGCAGCTTAGCATTTGGGGGGGAGCTTCCAGATACGCAGTATTTT. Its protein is CASSLAFGGELPDTQYF.

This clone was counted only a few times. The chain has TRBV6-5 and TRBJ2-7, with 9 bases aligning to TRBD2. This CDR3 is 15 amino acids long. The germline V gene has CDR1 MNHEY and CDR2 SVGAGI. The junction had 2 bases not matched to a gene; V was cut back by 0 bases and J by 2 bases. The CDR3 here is CASSYSTSGTYEQYF. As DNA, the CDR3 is TGTGCCAGCAGTTACTCGACTAGCGGAACCTACGAGCAGTACTTC.

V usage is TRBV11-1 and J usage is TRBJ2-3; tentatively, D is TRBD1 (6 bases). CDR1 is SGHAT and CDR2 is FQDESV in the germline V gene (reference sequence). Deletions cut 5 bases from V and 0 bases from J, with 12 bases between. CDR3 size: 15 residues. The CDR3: CASSPTGTSTDTQYF. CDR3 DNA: TGTGCCAGCAGCCCGACAGGAACTAGCACAGATACGCAGTATTTT. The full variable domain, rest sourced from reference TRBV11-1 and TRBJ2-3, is EAEVAQSPRYKITEKSQAVAFWCDPISGHATLYWYRQILGQGPELLVQFQDESVVDDSQLPKDRFSAERLKGVDSTLKIQPAELGDSAMYLCASSPTGTSTDTQYFGPGTRLTVL.

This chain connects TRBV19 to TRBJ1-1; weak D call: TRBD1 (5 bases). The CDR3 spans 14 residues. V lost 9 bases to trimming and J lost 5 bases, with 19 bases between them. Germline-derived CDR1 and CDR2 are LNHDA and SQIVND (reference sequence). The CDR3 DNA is TGTGCCAGCCGATATGGGGGGGGAGGGACTGAAGCTTTCTTT. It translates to CASRYGGGGTEAFF. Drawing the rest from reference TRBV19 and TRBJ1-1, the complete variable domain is DGGITQSPKYLFRKEGQNVTLSCEQNLNHDAMYWYRQDPGQGLRLIYYSQIVNDFQKGDIAEGYSVSREKKESFPLTVTSAQKNPTAFYLCASRYGGGGTEAFFGQGTRLTVV.

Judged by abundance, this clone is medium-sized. This CDR3 reads CASSLWGTSTDTQYF. CDR3 in DNA: TGTGCCAGCAGCTTATGGGGTACTAGCACAGATACGCAGTATTTT. The chain uses TRBV11-2 and TRBJ2-3; D ambiguous. The CDR3 runs to 15 residues. V gave up 2 bases and J gave up 0 bases, with 9 bases separating them. Germline lookup yields CDR1 SGHAT and CDR2 FQNNGV.

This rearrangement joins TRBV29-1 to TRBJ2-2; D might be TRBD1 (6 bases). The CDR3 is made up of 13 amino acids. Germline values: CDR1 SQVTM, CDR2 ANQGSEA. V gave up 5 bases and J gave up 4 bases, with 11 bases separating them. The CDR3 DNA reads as TGCAGCGTTTCCGACAGGAGCACCGGGGAGCTGTTTTTT. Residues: CSVSDRSTGELFF.